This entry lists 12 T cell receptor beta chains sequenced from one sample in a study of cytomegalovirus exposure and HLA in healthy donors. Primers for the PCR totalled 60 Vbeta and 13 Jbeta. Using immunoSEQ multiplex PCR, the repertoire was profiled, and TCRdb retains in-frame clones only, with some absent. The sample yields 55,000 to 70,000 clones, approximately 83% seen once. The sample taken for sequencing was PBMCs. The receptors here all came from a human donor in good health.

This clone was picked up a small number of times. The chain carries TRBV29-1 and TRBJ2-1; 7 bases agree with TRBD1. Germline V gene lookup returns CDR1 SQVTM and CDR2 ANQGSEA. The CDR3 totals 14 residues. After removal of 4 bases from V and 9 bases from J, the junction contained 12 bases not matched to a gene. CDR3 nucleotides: TGCAGCGTTGTGTTAGGACAGGAGGTCGGTGAGCAGTTCTTC. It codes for CSVVLGQEVGEQFF.

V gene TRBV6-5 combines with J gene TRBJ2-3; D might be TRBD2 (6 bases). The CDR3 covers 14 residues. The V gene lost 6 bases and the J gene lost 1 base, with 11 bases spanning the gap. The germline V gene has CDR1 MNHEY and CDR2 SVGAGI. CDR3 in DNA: TGTGCCAGCAGGGGGCGGGGAGGCACAGATACGCAGTATTTT. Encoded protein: CASRGRGGTDTQYF.

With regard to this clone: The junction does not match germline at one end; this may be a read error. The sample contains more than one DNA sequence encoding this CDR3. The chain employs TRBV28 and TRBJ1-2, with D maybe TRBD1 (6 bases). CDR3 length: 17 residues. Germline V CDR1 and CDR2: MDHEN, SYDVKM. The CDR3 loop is CASSFKRAVTGNYGYTF. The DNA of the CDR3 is TGCGCCAGCAGTTTTAAAAGGGCAGTGACAGGCAACTATGGCTACACCTTC.

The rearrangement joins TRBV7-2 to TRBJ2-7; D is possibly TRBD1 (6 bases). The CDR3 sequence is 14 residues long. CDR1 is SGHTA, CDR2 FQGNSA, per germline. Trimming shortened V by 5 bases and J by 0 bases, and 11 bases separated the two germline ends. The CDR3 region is CASSLNRVSYEQYF. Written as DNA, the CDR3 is TGTGCCAGCAGCCTGAACAGGGTCTCCTACGAGCAGTACTTC.

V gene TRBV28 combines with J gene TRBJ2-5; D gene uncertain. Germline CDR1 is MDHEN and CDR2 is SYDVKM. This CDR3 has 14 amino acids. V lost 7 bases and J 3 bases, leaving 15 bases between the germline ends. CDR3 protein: CASKSRSPKETQYF. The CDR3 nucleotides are TGTGCCAGCAAATCGAGGAGTCCGAAAGAGACCCAGTACTTC. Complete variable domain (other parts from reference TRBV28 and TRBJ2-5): DVKVTQSSRYLVKRTGEKVFLECVQDMDHENMFWYRQDPGLGLRLIYFSYDVKMKEKGDIPEGYSVSREKKERFSLILESASTNQTSMYLCASKSRSPKETQYFGPGTRLLVL.

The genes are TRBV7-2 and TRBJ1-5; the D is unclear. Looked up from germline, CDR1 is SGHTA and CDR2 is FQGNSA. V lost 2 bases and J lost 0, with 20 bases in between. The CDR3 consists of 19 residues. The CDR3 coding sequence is TGTGCCAGCAGCTTACGACAACTTAAAGACGGGGATAGCAATCAGCCCCAGCATTTT. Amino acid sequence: CASSLRQLKDGDSNQPQHF.

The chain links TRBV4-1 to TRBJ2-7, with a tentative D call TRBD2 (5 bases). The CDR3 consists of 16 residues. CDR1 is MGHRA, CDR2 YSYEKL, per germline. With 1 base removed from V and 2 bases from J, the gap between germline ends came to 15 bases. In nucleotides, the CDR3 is TGCGCCAGCAGCCAAGTGCTGGCCTTGAGGGCCTACGAGCAGTACTTC. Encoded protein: CASSQVLALRAYEQYF.

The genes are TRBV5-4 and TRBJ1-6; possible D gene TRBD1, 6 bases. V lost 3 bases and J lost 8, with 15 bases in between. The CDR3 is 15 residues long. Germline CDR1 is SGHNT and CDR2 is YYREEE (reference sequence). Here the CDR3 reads CASSSGREGDSPLHF. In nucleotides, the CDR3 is TGTGCCAGCAGCTCTGGTAGGGAGGGGGATTCACCCCTCCACTTT.

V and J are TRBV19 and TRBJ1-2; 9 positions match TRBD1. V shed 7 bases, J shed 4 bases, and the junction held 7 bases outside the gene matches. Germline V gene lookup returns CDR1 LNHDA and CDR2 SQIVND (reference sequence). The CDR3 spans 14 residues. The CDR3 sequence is CASIGQGRSYGYTF. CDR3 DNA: TGTGCCAGTATTGGACAGGGGCGCAGCTATGGCTACACCTTC.

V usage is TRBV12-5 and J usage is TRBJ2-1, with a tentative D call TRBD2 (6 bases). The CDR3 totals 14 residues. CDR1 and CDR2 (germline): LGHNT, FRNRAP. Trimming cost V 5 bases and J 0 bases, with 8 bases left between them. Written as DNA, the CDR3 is TGTGCTAGTGGTCTCGGGAGCTCCTACAATGAGCAGTTCTTC. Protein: CASGLGSSYNEQFF.

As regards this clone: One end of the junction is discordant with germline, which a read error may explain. The CDR3 here is CASGFVSFTDTQYF. CDR3 in DNA: TGTGCCAGCGGCTTCGTTAGTTTCACAGATACGCAGTATTTT. The V gene is TRBV5-4, the J gene TRBJ2-3; D gene unclear. The CDR3 extends over 14 amino acids. Germline lookup yields CDR1 SGHNT and CDR2 YYREEE (reference sequence).

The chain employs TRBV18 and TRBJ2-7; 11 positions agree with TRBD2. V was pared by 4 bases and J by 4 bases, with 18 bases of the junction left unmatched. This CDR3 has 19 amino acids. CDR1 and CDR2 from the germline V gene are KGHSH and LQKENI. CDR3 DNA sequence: TGTGCCAGCTCACTCCCCCATAGCGGGAGGGCCTTCGCCGGGTACGAGCAGTACTTC. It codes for CASSLPHSGRAFAGYEQYF.